Listed below are T cell receptor beta chains from one sample, sequenced in a study of cytomegalovirus exposure and HLA in healthy donors. The protocol was immunoSEQ multiplex PCR, while the TCRdb copy is restricted to in-frame clones and leaves out a portion. The repertoire holds some 130,000 clones, with more than 70% as singletons. The sequencing input was PBMCs. The receptors were sampled from a human donor in good health. CDR3s include the opening cysteine and the closing phenylalanine or tryptophan. D genes are given only for firm matches. Rows may omit the clone size; those that give it use once, few, many or a size class.

TGTGCCAGCAGCTTCCCTACAGGGTCCAGCACTGAAGCTTTCTTT | CASSFPTGSSTEAFF | NA | TRBJ1-1 | TRBV13 | few
TGTGCCAGCAGCCCTCGGACAGGGCGGACCTACGAGCAGTACTTC | CASSPRTGRTYEQYF | TRBD1 | TRBJ2-7 | TRBV9 | NA
TGTGCCAGCAGCTCACTCATGAGACTCCCCGGCCACGAGCAGTACTTC | CASSSLMRLPGHEQYF | NA | TRBJ2-7 | TRBV5-6 | NA
TGTGCCAGCAGACAGGGGTACGAGCAGTACTTC | CASRQGYEQYF | TRBD1 | TRBJ2-7 | TRBV2 | NA
TGTGCCAGCAGCCTCGGGGGGAACTATGGCTACACCTTC | CASSLGGNYGYTF | NA | TRBJ1-2 | TRBV28 | NA
TGCGCCAGCAGCCAAGGGGCCCCTATAGACGAGCAGTACTTC | CASSQGAPIDEQYF | NA | TRBJ2-7 | TRBV4-1 | NA
TGTGCCAGCAGCACAATGACAGACAGCACTGAAGCTTTCTTT | CASSTMTDSTEAFF | NA | TRBJ1-1 | TRBV13 | few
TGTGCCAGCAGTTACGTAGCGGGGGGAACAGATACGCAGTATTTT | CASSYVAGGTDTQYF | TRBD2 | TRBJ2-3 | TRBV6-5 | NA
TGTGCCAGCAGCTTTTCGGGGGGGCTCGATACGCAGTATTTT | CASSFSGGLDTQYF | TRBD2 | TRBJ2-3 | TRBV11-2 | NA
TGCGCCAGCAGCCCTATGGGGACTAGCGGTTACTACAATGAGCAGTTCTTC | CASSPMGTSGYYNEQFF | TRBD2 | TRBJ2-1 | TRBV4-1 | NA
TGCGCCAGCAGTGAATTAGGAGGGGAAGAGACCCAGTACTTC | CASSELGGEETQYF | NA | TRBJ2-5 | TRBV10-1 | NA
TGCGCCAGCAGCCCTTGGACAGGAAAAGAGCAGTACTTC | CASSPWTGKEQYF | TRBD1 | TRBJ2-7 | TRBV4-1 | NA
TGTGCCAGTAGTATAGGGTCGGGTTCGAACACCGGGGAGCTGTTTTTT | CASSIGSGSNTGELFF | NA | TRBJ2-2 | TRBV19 | NA
TGTGCCAGCAGCCAAAGCGGAGGGTATGAAAAACTGTTTTTT | CASSQSGGYEKLFF | NA | TRBJ1-4 | TRBV9 | once
TGTGCCAGCAGTTACACCCAGGGTACCGGGGAGCTGTTTTTT | CASSYTQGTGELFF | NA | TRBJ2-2 | TRBV6-5 | NA
TGTGCCAGCAGTGGGACAGACGATAGAAAGAACACTGAAGCTTTCTTT | CASSGTDDRKNTEAFF | TRBD1 | TRBJ1-1 | TRBV5-6 | NA
TGTGCCAGCAGCAGGGGCACGGGAGGTTTCGAGCAGTACTTC | CASSRGTGGFEQYF | TRBD2 | TRBJ2-7 | TRBV11-3 | few
TGTGCCAGCAGTGATACAGGGAGAGTACGGCAGCCCCAGCATTTT | CASSDTGRVRQPQHF | NA | TRBJ1-5 | TRBV9 | once
TGCAGCGTAGGGGGACAGGGGGTCGAAGCTTTCTTT | CSVGGQGVEAFF | TRBD1 | TRBJ1-1 | TRBV29-1 | NA
TGCGCCAGCAGAACAGGGTATAGCAATCAGCCCCAGCATTTT | CASRTGYSNQPQHF | NA | TRBJ1-5 | TRBV10-2 | NA
TGTGCCAGCAGCATTGGACAGAGCTACGAGCAGTACTTC | CASSIGQSYEQYF | NA | TRBJ2-7 | TRBV11-2 | NA
TGTGCCAGTAGTCAGACTAGCGGGGGCGATGTTAGCACAGATACGCAGTATTTT | CASSQTSGGDVSTDTQYF | TRBD2 | TRBJ2-3 | TRBV19 | NA
TGTGCCAGCAGCCAGGCGGGGACAGACCTTGAAGCTTTCTTT | CASSQAGTDLEAFF | TRBD1 | TRBJ1-1 | TRBV14 | NA
TGTGCCAGCAGTTACCCCGGTCAGCCCCAGCATTTT | CASSYPGQPQHF | NA | TRBJ1-5 | TRBV6-5 | few
TGTGCCAGCAGTCCGGCTCTACTAGCAAGACAAGAGACCCAGTACTTC | CASSPALLARQETQYF | NA | TRBJ2-5 | TRBV2 | NA